This record concerns one TCR beta chain sequence. This specimen belongs to a study of blood T cell repertoires in COVID-19. The CDR3 runs 13 residues. The V and J ends lost 7 bases and 4 bases, in that order; junction bases with no gene match: 9. Germline values: CDR1 SQVTM, CDR2 ANQGSEA. Under the authors' procedure: It was from reference gene primer amplification that nucleated cell counts were estimated. Method: immunoSEQ multiplex PCR; TCRdb's copy keeps in-frame clones and lacks some. V, J and clone size derive from that table, while D and trimming were established from the DNA sequence. The repertoire consists of some 190,000 clones, with 84% occurring once and the leading ten covering around 21%.

The rearrangement joins TRBV29-1 to TRBJ1-2, with 7 bases identical to TRBD1. The sequenced sample was peripheral blood. This receptor was obtained from a human donor in a cohort sampled during active COVID-19. The CDR3 DNA reads TGCAGCGCCCTAACAGGGGACCTCTATGGCTACACCTTC. Translating it yields CSALTGDLYGYTF.